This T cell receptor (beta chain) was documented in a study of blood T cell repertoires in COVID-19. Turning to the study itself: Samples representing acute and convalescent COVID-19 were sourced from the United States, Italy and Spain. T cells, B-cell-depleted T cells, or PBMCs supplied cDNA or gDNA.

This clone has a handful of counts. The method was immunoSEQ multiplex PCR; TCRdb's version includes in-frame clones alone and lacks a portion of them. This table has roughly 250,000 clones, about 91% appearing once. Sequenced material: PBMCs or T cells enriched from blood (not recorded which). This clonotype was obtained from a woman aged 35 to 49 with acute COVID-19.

DNA of the CDR3: TGTGCCAGCAGCCAAGAAACAGTCAACTATGGCTACACCTTC. As protein: CASSQETVNYGYTF. V gene TRBV3-1 (or the pseudogene TRBV3-2) combines with J gene TRBJ1-2; D is ambiguous. CDR1 LGHDT and CDR2 YNNKEL come from the germline V gene (reference sequence). Deletions cut 0 bases from V and 2 bases from J, with 7 bases between. CDR3 length: 14 amino acids.